This T cell receptor (beta chain) was sequenced for a study of CD8 T cells in Susac syndrome. Study-level information: When their blood was taken, the Susac syndrome patients had either not yet had any therapy, were taking corticosteroids, or were taking intravenous immunoglobulin alone.

Reverse transcription of 0.5 to 1 ug RNA was performed with random hexamers. TCRdb reanalysed the immunoSEQ multiplex PCR reads using MiXCR and keeps one entry per CDR3 protein. The repertoire has hundreds of thousands of distinct CDR3 sequences, about 94% of them found once; the top ten carry around 0.16%. This receptor was obtained from a human donor with Susac syndrome. Source material: CD4+ T cells from PBMCs.

The CDR3 sequence is CSARETGWKGQPQHF. CDR3 sequence (DNA): TGCAGTGCTAGAGAGACAGGGTGGAAGGGTCAGCCCCAGCATTTT. This chain uses TRBV20-1 with TRBJ1-5; 7 bases are a match to TRBD1. Germline V gives CDR1 DFQATT, CDR2 SNEGSKA (reference sequence). J was trimmed by 6 bases and V by 0 bases; bases with no gene match: 8. The CDR3 extends over 15 amino acids.